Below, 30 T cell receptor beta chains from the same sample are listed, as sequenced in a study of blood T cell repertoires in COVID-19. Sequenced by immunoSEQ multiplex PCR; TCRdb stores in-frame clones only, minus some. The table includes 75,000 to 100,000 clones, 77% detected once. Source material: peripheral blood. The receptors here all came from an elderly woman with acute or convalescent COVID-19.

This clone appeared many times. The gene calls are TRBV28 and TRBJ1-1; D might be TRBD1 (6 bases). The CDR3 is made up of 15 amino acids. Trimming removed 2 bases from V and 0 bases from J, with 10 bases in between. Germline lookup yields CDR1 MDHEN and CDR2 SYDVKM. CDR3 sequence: CASSLPGQLNTEAFF. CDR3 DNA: TGTGCCAGCAGTTTACCAGGACAGCTGAACACTGAAGCTTTCTTT.

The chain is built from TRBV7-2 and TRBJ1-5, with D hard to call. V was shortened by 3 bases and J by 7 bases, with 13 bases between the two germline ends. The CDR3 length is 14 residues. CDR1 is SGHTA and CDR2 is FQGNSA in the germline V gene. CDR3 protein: CASSFWITGQPQHF. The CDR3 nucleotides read TGTGCCAGCAGCTTTTGGATAACGGGACAGCCCCAGCATTTT.

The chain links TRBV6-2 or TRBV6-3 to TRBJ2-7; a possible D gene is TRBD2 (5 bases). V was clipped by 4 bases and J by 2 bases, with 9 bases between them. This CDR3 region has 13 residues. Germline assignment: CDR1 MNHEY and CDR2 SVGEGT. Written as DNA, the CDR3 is TGTGCCAGCAGTTTGCGGGTAACCTACGAGCAGTACTTC. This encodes CASSLRVTYEQYF.

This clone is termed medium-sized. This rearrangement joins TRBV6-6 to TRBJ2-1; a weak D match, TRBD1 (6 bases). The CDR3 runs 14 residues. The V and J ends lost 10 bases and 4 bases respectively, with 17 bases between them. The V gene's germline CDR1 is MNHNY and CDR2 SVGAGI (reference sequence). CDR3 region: CATHGKTGYNEQFF. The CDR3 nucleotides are TGTGCCACCCACGGTAAGACAGGATACAATGAGCAGTTCTTC.

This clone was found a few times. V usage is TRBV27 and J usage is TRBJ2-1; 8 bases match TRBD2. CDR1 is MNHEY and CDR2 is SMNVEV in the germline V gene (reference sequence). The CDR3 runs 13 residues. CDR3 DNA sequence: TGTGGTGTTAAGCGGGAGAGTGTCAATGAGCAGTTCTTC. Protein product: CGVKRESVNEQFF.

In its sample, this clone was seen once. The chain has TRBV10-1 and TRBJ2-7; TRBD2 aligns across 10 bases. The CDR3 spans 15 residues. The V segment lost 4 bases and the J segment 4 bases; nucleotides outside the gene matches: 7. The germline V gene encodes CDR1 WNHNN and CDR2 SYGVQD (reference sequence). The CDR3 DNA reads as TGCGCCAGCAGTGTCCTTAGCGGGAGGTGGTACGAGCAGTACTTC. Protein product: CASSVLSGRWYEQYF.

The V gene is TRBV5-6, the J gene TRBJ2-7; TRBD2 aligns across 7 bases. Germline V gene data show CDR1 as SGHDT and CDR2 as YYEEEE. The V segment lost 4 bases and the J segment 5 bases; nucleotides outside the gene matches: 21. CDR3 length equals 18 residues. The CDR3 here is CASSHKISLAEEPHEQYF. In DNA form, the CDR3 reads TGTGCCAGCAGCCACAAAATATCTCTAGCGGAAGAGCCACACGAGCAGTACTTC. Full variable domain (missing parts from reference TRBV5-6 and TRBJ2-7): DAGVTQSPTHLIKTRGQQVTLRCSPKSGHDTVSWYQQALGQGPQFIFQYYEEEERQRGNFPDRFSGHQFPNYSSELNVNALLLGDSALYLCASSHKISLAEEPHEQYFGPGTRLTVT.

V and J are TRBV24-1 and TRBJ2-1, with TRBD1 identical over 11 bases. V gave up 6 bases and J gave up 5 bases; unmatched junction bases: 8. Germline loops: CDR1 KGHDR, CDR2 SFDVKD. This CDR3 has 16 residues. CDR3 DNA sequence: TGTGCCACCAGTCCTCCACCGGGACAGGGGGACAATGAGCAGTTCTTC. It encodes CATSPPPGQGDNEQFF.

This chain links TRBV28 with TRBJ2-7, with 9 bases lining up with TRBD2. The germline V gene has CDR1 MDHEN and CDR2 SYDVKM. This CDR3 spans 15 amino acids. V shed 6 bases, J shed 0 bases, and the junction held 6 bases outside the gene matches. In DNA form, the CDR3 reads TGTGCCAGCAGGGCTCATAGCGGGAGCTCCTACGAGCAGTACTTC. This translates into CASRAHSGSSYEQYF.

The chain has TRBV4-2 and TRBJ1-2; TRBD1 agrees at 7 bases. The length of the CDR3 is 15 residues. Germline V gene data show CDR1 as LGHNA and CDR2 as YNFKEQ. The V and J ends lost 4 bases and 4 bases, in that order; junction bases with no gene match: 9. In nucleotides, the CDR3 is TGTGCCAGCAGCCGGGACCGACAGGGAACCTATGGCTACACCTTC. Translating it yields CASSRDRQGTYGYTF.

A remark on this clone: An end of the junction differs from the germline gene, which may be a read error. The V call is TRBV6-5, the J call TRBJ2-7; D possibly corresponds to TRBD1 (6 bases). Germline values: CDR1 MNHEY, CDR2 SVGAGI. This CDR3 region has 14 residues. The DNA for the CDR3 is TGTGCTAGCACCCAAGGGGACATTTTTCGCGAGCAGTACTTC. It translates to CASTQGDIFREQYF.

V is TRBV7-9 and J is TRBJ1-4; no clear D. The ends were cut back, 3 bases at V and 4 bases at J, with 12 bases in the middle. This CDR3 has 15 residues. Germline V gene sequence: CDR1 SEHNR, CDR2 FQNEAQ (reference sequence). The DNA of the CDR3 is TGTGCCAGCAGCTTTGCGGGCCATATTAATGAAAAACTGTTTTTT. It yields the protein CASSFAGHINEKLFF.

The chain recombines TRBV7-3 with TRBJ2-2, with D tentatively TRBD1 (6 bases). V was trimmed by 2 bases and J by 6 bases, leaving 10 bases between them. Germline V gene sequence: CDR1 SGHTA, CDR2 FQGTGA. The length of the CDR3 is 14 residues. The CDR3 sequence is CASSLQEGAGELFF. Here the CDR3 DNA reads TGTGCCAGCAGCTTACAAGAGGGGGCCGGGGAGCTGTTTTTT.

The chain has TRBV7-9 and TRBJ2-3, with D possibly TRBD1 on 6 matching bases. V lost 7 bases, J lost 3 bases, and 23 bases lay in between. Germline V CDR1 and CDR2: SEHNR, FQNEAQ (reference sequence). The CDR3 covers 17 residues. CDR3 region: CASTLGGSGAPTDTQYF. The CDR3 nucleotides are TGTGCCAGCACCCTTGGGGGCAGCGGAGCTCCTACAGATACGCAGTATTTT.

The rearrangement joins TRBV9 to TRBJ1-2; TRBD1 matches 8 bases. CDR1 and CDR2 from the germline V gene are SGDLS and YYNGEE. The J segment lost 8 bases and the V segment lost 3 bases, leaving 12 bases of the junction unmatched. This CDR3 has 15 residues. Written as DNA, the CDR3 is TGTGCCAGCAGCGAGATCCCAGACAGGGGAAGCGGCTACACCTTC. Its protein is CASSEIPDRGSGYTF.

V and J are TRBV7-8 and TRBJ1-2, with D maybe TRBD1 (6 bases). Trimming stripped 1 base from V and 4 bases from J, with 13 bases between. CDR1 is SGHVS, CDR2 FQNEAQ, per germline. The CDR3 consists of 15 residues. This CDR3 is CASSLEAEGVYGYTF. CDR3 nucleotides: TGTGCCAGCAGCTTAGAGGCAGAGGGGGTCTATGGCTACACCTTC.

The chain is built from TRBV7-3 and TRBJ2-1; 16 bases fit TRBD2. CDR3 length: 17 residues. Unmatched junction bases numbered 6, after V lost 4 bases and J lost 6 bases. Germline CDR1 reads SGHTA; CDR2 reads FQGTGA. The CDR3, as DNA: TGTGCCAGCAGCTCGGGACTAGCGGGAGGGTTCCCCAATGAGCAGTTCTTC. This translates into CASSSGLAGGFPNEQFF.

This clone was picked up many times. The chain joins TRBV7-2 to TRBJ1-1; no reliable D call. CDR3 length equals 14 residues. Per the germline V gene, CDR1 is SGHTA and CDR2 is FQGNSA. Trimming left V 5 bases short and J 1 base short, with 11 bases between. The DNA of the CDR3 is TGTGCCAGCAGCACGGGTCCCAGGAACACTGAAGCTTTCTTT. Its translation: CASSTGPRNTEAFF.

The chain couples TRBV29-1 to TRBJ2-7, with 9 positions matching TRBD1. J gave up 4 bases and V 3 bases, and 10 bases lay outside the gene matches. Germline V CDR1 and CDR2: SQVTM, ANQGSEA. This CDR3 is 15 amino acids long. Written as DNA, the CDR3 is TGCAGCGTTGATGCCCCTACAGGGGGCAGGTACGAGCAGTACTTC. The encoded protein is CSVDAPTGGRYEQYF.

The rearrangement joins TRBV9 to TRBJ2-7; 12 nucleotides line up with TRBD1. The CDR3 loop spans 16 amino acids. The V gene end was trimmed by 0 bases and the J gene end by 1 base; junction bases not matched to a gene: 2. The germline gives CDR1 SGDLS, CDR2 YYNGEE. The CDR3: CASSVGGQGASYEQYF. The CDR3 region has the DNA TGTGCCAGCAGCGTAGGGGGACAGGGGGCATCCTACGAGCAGTACTTC.

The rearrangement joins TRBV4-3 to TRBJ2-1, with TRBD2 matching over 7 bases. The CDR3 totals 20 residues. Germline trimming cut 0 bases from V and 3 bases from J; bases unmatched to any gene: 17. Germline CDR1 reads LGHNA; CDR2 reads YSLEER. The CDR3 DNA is TGCGCCAGCAGCCAAGATTGGGCTAGCGGCTGGAACTCATACTACAATGAGCAGTTCTTC. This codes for CASSQDWASGWNSYYNEQFF.

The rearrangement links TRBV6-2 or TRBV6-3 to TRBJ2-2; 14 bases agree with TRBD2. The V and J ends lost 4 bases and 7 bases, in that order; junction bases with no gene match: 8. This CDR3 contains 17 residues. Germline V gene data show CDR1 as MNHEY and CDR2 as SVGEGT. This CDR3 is CASSSPGLAGANGELFF. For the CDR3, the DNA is TGTGCCAGCAGTTCTCCGGGACTAGCGGGGGCAAACGGGGAGCTGTTTTTT.

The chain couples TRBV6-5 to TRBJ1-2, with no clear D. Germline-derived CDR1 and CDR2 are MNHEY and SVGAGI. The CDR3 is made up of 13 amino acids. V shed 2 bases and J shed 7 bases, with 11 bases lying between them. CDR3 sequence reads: CASSYAAVGGYTF. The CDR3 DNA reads TGTGCCAGCAGTTACGCTGCCGTCGGTGGCTACACCTTC.

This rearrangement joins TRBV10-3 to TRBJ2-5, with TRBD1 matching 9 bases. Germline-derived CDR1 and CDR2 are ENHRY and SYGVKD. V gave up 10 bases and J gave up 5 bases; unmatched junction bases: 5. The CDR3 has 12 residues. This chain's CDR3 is CATAGTGETQYF. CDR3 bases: TGTGCCACCGCGGGGACAGGGGAGACCCAGTACTTC.

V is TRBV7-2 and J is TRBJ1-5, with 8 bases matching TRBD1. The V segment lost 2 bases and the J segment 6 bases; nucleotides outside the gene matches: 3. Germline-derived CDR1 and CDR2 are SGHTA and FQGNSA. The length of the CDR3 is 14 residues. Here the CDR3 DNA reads TGTGCCAGCAGCTTACAGGGGGCAGGTCAGCCCCAGCATTTT. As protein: CASSLQGAGQPQHF.

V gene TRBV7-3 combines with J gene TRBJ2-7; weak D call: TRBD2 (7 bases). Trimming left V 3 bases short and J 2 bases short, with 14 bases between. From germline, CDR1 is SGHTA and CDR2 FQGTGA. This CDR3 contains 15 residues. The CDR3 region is CASSLKGGEAYEQYF. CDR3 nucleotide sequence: TGTGCCAGCAGCTTGAAAGGGGGGGAAGCCTACGAGCAGTACTTC.

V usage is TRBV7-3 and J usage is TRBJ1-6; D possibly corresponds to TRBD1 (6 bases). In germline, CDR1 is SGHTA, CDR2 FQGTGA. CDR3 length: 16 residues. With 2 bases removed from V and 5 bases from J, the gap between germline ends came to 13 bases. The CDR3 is CASSLWGGANNSPLHF. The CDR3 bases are TGTGCCAGCAGCTTATGGGGGGGCGCGAATAATTCACCCCTCCACTTT.

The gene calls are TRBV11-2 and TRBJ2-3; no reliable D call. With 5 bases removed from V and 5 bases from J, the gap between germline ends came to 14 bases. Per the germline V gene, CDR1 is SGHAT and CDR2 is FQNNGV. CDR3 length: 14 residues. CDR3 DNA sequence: TGTGCCAGCAGCCCAGTTCGGGTAGGAGATACGCAGTATTTT. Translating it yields CASSPVRVGDTQYF.

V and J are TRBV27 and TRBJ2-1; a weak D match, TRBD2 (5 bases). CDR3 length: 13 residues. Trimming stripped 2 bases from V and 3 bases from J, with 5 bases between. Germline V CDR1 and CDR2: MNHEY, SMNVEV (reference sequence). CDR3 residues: CASSLDYYNEQFF. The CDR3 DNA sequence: TGTGCCAGCAGTTTAGACTACTACAATGAGCAGTTCTTC.

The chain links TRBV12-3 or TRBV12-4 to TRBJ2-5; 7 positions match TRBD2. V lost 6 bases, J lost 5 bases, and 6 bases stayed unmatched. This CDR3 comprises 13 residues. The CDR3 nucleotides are TGTGCCAGCAGGGGGGGAGGGTTGGAGACCCAGTACTTC. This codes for CASRGGGLETQYF.